This TCR beta chain is from a study of blood T cell repertoires in COVID-19. Everyone who took part was 18 to 89 years old, and they came from about two dozen US areas. Before being deemed recovered, Cohort 3 donors had two negative PCRs, clearance, or symptom resolution. The CDR3 runs 14 residues. CDR1 is SGHAT and CDR2 is FQNNGV in the germline V gene. The ends were cut back, 5 bases at V and 3 bases at J, with 11 bases in the middle. Clones were sequenced by immunoSEQ multiplex PCR, and TCRdb holds only the in-frame ones, with some missing. The data contain 150,000 to 200,000 clones, about 79% of them singletons. This clone was detected a few times.

J is TRBJ1-5 and V is TRBV11-2; the D gene is possibly TRBD1 (6 bases). The sample taken for sequencing was PBMCs or T cells enriched from blood (not recorded which). The sequence derives from a man aged 50 or older who had recovered from COVID-19. The CDR3 bases are TGTGCCAGCAGCCCCGGACAGTTCAATCAGCCCCAGCATTTT. Its protein is CASSPGQFNQPQHF. Full variable domain (missing parts from reference TRBV11-2 and TRBJ1-5): EAGVAQSPRYKIIEKRQSVAFWCNPISGHATLYWYQQILGQGPKLLIQFQNNGVVDDSQLPKDRFSAERLKGVDSTLKIQPAKLEDSAVYLCASSPGQFNQPQHFGDGTRLSIL.